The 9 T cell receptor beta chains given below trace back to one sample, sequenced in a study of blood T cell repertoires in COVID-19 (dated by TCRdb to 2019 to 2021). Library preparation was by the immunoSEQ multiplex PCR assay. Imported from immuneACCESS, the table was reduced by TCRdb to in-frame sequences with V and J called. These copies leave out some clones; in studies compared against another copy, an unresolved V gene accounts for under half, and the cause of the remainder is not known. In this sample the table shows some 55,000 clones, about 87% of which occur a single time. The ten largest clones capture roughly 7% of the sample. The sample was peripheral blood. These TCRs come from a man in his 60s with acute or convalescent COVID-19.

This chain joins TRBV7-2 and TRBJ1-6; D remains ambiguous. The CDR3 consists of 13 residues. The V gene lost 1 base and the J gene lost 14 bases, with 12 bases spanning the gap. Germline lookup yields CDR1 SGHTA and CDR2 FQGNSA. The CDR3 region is CASSLDPEGALHF. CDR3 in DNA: TGTGCCAGCAGCTTAGATCCTGAGGGAGCCCTCCACTTT. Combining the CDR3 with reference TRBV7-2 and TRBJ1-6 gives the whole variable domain GAGVSQSPSNKVTEKGKDVELRCDPISGHTALYWYRQSLGQGLEFLIYFQGNSAPDKSGLPSDRFSAERTGGSVSTLTIQRTQQEDSAVYLCASSLDPEGALHFGNGTRLTVT.

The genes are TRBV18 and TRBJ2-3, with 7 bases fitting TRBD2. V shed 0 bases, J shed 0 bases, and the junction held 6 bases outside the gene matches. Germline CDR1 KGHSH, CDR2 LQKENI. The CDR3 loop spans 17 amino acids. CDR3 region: CASSPPSAGVSTDTQYF. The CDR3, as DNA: TGTGCCAGCTCACCACCGTCGGCGGGGGTGAGCACAGATACGCAGTATTTT.

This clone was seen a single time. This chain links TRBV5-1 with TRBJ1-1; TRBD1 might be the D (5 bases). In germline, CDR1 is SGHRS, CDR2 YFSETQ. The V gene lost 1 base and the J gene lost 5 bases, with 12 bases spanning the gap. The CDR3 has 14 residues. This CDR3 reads CASSLQGPRTEAFF. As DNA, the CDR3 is TGCGCCAGCAGCTTGCAGGGCCCGAGGACTGAAGCTTTCTTT.

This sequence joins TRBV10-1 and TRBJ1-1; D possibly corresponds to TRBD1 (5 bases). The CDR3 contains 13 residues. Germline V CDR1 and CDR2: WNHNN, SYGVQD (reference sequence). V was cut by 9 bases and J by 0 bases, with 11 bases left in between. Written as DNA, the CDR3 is TGCGCCAGTACAAGGGGCTTGAACACTGAAGCTTTCTTT. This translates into CASTRGLNTEAFF.

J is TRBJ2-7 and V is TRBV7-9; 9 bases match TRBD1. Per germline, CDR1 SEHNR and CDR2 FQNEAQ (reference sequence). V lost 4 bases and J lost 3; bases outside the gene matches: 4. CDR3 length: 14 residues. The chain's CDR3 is CASSSGTGIYEQYF. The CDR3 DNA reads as TGTGCCAGCAGCTCCGGGACAGGGATCTACGAGCAGTACTTC.

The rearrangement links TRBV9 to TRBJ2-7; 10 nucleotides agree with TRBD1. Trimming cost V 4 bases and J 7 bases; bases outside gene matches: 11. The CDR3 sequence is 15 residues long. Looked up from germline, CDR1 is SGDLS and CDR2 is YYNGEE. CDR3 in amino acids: CASSTGQGVREEQYF. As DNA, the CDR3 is TGTGCCAGCAGCACAGGACAGGGGGTTCGCGAGGAGCAGTACTTC.

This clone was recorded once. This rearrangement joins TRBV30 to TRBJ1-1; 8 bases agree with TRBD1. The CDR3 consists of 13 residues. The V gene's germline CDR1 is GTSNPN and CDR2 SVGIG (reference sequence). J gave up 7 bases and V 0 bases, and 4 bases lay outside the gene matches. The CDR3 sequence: CAWSVPGQVEAFF. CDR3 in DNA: TGTGCCTGGAGTGTACCGGGACAGGTTGAAGCTTTCTTT.

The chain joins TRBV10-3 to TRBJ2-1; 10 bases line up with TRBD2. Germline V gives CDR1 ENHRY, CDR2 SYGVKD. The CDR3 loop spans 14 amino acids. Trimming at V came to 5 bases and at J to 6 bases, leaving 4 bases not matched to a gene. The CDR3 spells CAISPGLAANEQFF. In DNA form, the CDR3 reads TGTGCCATCAGTCCTGGACTAGCGGCCAATGAGCAGTTCTTC.

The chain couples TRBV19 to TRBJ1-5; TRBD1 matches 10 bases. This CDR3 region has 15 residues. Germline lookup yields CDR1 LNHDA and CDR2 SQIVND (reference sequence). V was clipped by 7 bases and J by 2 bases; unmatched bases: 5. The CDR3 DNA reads TGTGCCAGTACCCGGGACAGGGGAGGCAATCAGCCCCAGCATTTT. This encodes CASTRDRGGNQPQHF.